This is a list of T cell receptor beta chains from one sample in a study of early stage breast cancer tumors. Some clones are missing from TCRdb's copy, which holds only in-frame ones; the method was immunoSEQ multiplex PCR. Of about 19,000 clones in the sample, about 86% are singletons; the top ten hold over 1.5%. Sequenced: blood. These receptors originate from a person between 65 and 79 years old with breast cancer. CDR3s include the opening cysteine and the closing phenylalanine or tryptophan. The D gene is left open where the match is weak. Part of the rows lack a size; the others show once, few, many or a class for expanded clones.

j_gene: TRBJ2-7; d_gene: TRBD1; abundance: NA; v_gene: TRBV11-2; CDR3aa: CASSPGPPGQGIYEQYF; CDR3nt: TGTGCCAGCAGCCCCGGTCCCCCGGGACAGGGGATTTACGAGCAGTACTTC
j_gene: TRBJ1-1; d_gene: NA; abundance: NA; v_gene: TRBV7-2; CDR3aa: CASSLDLGTEAFF; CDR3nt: TGTGCCAGCAGCTTAGACCTCGGGACTGAAGCTTTCTTT
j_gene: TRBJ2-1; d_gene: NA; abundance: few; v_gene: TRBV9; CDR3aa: CASSVALDYNEQFF; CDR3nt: TGTGCCAGCAGCGTAGCGCTAGATTACAATGAGCAGTTCTTC
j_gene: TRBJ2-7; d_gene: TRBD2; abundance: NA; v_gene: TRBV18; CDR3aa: CASSGVAGAEQYF; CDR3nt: TGTGCCAGCTCGGGCGTAGCGGGGGCCGAGCAGTACTTC
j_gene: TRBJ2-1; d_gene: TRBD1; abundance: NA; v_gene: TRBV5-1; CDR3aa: CASSPATGGAGYNEQFF; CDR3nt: TGCGCCAGCAGCCCGGCGACAGGGGGCGCGGGTTACAATGAGCAGTTCTTC
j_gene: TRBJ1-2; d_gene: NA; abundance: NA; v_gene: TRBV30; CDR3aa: CAWSPYPSTGSQAYGYTF; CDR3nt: TGTGCCTGGAGTCCGTACCCCTCAACAGGGAGCCAGGCCTATGGCTACACCTTC
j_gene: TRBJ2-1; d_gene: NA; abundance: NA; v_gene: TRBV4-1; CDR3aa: CASSPRAGNYNEQFF; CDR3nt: TGCGCCAGCAGCCCTCGGGCAGGGAACTACAATGAGCAGTTCTTC
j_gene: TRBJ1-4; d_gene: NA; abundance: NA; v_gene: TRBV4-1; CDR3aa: CASSQELYEKLFF; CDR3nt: TGCGCCAGCAGCCAAGAACTATACGAAAAACTGTTTTTT
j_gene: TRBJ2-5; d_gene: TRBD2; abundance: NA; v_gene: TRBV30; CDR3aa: CAWGSWTSVGETQYF; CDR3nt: TGTGCCTGGGGAAGCTGGACTAGCGTAGGGGAGACCCAGTACTTC
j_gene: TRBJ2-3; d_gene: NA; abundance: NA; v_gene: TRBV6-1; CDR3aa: CASSEGSGDTQYF; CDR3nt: TGTGCCAGCAGTGAAGGAAGCGGGGATACGCAGTATTTT
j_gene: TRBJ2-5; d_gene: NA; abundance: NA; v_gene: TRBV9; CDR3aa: CASSVGRQETQYF; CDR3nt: TGTGCCAGCAGCGTAGGCAGACAAGAGACCCAGTACTTC
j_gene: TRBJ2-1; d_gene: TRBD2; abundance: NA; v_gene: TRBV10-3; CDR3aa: CAISDPAGNGNEQFF; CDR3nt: TGTGCCATCAGTGATCCAGCGGGGAACGGAAATGAGCAGTTCTTC
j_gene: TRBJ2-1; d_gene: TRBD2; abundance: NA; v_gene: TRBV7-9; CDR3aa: CASSWAGGLFYEQFF; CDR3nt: TGTGCCAGCAGCTGGGCGGGGGGCCTGTTCTATGAGCAGTTCTTC
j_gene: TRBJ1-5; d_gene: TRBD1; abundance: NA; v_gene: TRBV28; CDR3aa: CASSSGGQGNQPQHF; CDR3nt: TGTGCCAGCAGTTCGGGGGGACAGGGGAATCAGCCCCAGCATTTT
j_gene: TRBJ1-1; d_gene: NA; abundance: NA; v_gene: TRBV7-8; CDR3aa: CASSSSPTGAMNTEAFF; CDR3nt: TGTGCCAGCAGCTCCTCCCCGACAGGAGCAATGAACACTGAAGCTTTCTTT
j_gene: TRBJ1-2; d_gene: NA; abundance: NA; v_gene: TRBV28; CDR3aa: CASSLTLQSTNYGYTF; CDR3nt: TGTGCCAGCAGTTTAACCCTACAGAGTACTAACTATGGCTACACCTTC
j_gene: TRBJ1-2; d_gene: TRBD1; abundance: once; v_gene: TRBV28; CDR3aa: CASRQGVRGYTF; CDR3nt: TGTGCCAGCCGACAGGGGGTGAGGGGCTACACCTTC
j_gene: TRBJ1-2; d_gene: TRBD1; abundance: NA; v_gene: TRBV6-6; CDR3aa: CATQQGRNVYGYTF; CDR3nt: TGTGCCACTCAACAGGGGCGGAATGTCTATGGCTACACCTTC
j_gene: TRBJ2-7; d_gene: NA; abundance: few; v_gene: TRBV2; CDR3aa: CASSPEGLSSYEQYF; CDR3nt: TGTGCCAGCAGCCCTGAGGGTCTGAGCTCCTACGAGCAGTACTTC
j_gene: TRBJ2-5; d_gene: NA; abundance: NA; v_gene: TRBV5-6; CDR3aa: CASSLGATGWRETQYF; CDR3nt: TGTGCCAGCAGCTTGGGTGCAACAGGGTGGAGAGAGACCCAGTACTTC
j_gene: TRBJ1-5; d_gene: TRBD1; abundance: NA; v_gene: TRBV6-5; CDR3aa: CASSGTGGRNQPQHF; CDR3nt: TGTGCCAGCAGCGGGACAGGGGGGAGGAATCAGCCCCAGCATTTT
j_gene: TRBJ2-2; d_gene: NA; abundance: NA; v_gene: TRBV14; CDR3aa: CASSQVGGAVTGELFF; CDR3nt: TGTGCCAGCAGCCAAGTTGGAGGGGCGGTCACCGGGGAGCTGTTTTTT
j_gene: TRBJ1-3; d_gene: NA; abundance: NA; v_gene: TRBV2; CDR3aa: CASSDPATAGNTIYF; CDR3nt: TGTGCCAGCAGTGATCCAGCGACCGCTGGAAACACCATATATTTT
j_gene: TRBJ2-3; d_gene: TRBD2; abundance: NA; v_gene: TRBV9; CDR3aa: CASSSLAATDTQYF; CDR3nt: TGTGCCAGCAGCTCACTAGCGGCCACAGATACGCAGTATTTT
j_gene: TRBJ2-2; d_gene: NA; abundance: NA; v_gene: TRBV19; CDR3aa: CASSPLRVNTGELFF; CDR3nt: TGTGCCAGTAGTCCCCTCAGGGTGAACACCGGGGAGCTGTTTTTT
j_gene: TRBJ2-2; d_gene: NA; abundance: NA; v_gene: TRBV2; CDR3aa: CASSNPPDYRVFF; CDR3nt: TGTGCCAGCAGTAATCCCCCTGATTACCGGGTTTTTTTT
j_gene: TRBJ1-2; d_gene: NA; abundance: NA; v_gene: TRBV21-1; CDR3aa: CASSAQGASDYGYTF; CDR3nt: TGTGCCAGCAGTGCACAGGGGGCGTCCGACTATGGCTACACCTTC
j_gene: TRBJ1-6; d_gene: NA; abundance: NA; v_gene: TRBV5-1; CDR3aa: CASSLRDNSPLHF; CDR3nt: TGCGCCAGCAGCCTCAGGGATAATTCACCCCTCCACTTT
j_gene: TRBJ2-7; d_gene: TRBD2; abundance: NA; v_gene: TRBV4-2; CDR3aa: CASSLSGRGGPTHSYEQYF; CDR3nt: TGTGCCAGCAGCTTATCCGGGCGGGGGGGCCCCACCCACTCCTACGAGCAGTACTTC
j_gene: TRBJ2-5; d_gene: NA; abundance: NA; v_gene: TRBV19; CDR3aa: CASSTPGGRETQYF; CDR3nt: TGTGCCAGTTCCACCCCCGGGGGGCGAGAGACCCAGTACTTC
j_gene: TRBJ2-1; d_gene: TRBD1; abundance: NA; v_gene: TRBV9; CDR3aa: CASSVSGQGAEQFF; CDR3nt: TGTGCCAGCAGCGTTTCGGGACAGGGGGCTGAGCAGTTCTTC
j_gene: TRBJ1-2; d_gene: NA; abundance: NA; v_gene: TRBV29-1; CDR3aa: CSVGQVRGYTF; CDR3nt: TGCAGCGTTGGACAGGTTCGTGGCTACACCTTC
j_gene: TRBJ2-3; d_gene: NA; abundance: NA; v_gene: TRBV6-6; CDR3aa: CASSYLSFGTDTQYF; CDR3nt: TGTGCCAGCAGTTACCTGAGTTTCGGCACAGATACGCAGTATTTT
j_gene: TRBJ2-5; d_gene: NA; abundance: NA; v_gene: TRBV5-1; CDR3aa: CASSDPQGGETQYF; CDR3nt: TGCGCCAGCAGCGACCCCCAGGGGGGTGAGACCCAGTACTTC
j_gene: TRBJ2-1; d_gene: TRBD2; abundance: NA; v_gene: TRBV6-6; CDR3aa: CASKYGGAYNEQFF; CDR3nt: TGTGCCAGCAAATATGGGGGGGCCTACAATGAGCAGTTCTTC
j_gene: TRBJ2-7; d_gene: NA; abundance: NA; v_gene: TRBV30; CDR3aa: CAWSAQLSYEQYF; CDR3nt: TGTGCCTGGAGTGCACAGCTATCCTACGAGCAGTACTTC
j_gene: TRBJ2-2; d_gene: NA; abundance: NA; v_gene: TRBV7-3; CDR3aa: CASSAQGGTGELFF; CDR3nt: TGTGCCAGCAGCGCACAAGGGGGAACCGGGGAGCTGTTTTTT
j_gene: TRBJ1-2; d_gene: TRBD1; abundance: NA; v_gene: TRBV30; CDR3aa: CAWSQQGIDGYTF; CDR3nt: TGTGCCTGGAGCCAACAGGGGATCGATGGCTACACCTTC
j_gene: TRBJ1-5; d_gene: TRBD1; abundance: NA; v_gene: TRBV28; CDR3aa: CASRIRMTGAGNQPQHF; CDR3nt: TGTGCCAGCAGAATAAGAATGACAGGGGCTGGCAATCAGCCCCAGCATTTT
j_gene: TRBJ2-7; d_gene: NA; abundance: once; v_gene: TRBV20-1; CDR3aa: CSPLGDLWQYF; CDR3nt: TGCAGTCCCTTGGGAGACCTATGGCAGTACTTC
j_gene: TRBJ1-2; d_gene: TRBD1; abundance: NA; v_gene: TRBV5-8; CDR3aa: CASHLGQTTNYGYTF; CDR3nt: TGTGCCAGCCATTTGGGACAGACCACTAACTATGGCTACACCTTC
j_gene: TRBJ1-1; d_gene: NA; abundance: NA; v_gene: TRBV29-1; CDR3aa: CSGNRNTEAFF; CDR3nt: TGCAGCGGGAACAGGAACACTGAAGCTTTCTTT
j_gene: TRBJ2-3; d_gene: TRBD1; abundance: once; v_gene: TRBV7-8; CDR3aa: CASSLGQGTDTQYF; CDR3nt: TGTGCCAGCAGCTTAGGACAGGGAACAGATACGCAGTATTTT
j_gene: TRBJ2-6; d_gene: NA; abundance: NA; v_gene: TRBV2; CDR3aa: CASSEGGNVLTF; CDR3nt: TGTGCCAGCAGTGAGGGGGGCAACGTCCTGACTTTC